A selection of T cell receptor beta chains follows, all from one sample in a study of shared clonotypes between healthy human individuals. Here immunoSEQ multiplex PCR was the method, and the copy in TCRdb shows in-frame clones only, minus some. The table includes 95,000 to 120,000 clones, about 67% detected once. The sequencing input was memory CD8+ T cells sorted from blood. Every receptor here comes from a woman younger than 45 in good health. Both conserved end residues are part of each CDR3. A D gene is named only where the DNA matches it firmly. Rows may omit the clone size; those that give it use once, few, many or a size class.

v_gene: TRBV6-5
d_gene: .
abundance: once
j_gene: TRBJ1-1
CDR3nt: TGTGCCAGCAGCTCCCACAGGGTTGGGACTGAAGCTTTCTTT
CDR3aa: CASSSHRVGTEAFF

v_gene: TRBV10-3
d_gene: TRBD1
abundance: once
j_gene: TRBJ2-2
CDR3nt: TGTGCCATCAGTGACCCTAAAAGGACAGGGCTCGGCGGGGAGCTGTTTTTT
CDR3aa: CAISDPKRTGLGGELFF

v_gene: TRBV28
d_gene: .
abundance: .
j_gene: TRBJ1-4
CDR3nt: TGTGCCAGCAGTTTCGGGGGGGGTGAAAAACTGTTTTTT
CDR3aa: CASSFGGGEKLFF

v_gene: TRBV7-9
d_gene: .
abundance: .
j_gene: TRBJ2-7
CDR3nt: TGTGCCAGCAGCCCGGACAAGTACGAGCAGTACTTC
CDR3aa: CASSPDKYEQYF

v_gene: TRBV7-6
d_gene: .
abundance: many
j_gene: TRBJ2-6
CDR3nt: TGTGCCAGCAGCTTAGCCAGGGGTGGTGGGGCCAACGTCCTGACTTTC
CDR3aa: CASSLARGGGANVLTF

v_gene: TRBV10-1
d_gene: .
abundance: once
j_gene: TRBJ2-7
CDR3nt: TGCGCCAGCAGTGGAACGGGCGTTGCCTACGAGCAGTACTTC
CDR3aa: CASSGTGVAYEQYF

v_gene: TRBV7-9
d_gene: .
abundance: .
j_gene: TRBJ2-2
CDR3nt: TGTGCCAGCAGCCCCGACTACCCGAACACCGGGGAGCTGTTTTTT
CDR3aa: CASSPDYPNTGELFF

v_gene: TRBV23-1
d_gene: .
abundance: .
j_gene: TRBJ1-3
CDR3nt: TGCGCCAGCAGTCAATTAGGACCCCTCTTTGGAAACACCATATATTTT
CDR3aa: CASSQLGPLFGNTIYF

v_gene: TRBV2
d_gene: .
abundance: .
j_gene: TRBJ2-3
CDR3nt: TGTGCCAGCACCCCTCCCCGAGGACGGGCCACAGATACGCAGTATTTT
CDR3aa: CASTPPRGRATDTQYF

v_gene: TRBV30
d_gene: .
abundance: .
j_gene: TRBJ2-3
CDR3nt: TGTGCCTTTCAGGGTAAAACAGATACGCAGTATTTT
CDR3aa: CAFQGKTDTQYF

v_gene: TRBV2
d_gene: .
abundance: .
j_gene: TRBJ2-6
CDR3nt: TGTGCCAGCAGGGTTCTGGTGTCTGGGGCCAACGTCCTGACTTTC
CDR3aa: CASRVLVSGANVLTF

v_gene: TRBV7-2
d_gene: .
abundance: .
j_gene: TRBJ2-7
CDR3nt: TGTGCCAGCAGCTTAGTGGACCCTAGACCCATTAGAGAGCAGTACTTC
CDR3aa: CASSLVDPRPIREQYF

v_gene: TRBV6-4
d_gene: TRBD1
abundance: .
j_gene: TRBJ2-1
CDR3nt: TGTGCCAGCAGTGACTCCGGACAGGGGGATCGCAATGAGCAGTTCTTC
CDR3aa: CASSDSGQGDRNEQFF

v_gene: TRBV7-9
d_gene: TRBD1
abundance: .
j_gene: TRBJ1-5
CDR3nt: TGTGCCAGCAGTCGACCGGGACAGGGGGCTAATCAGCCCCAGCATTTT
CDR3aa: CASSRPGQGANQPQHF

v_gene: TRBV25-1
d_gene: .
abundance: few
j_gene: TRBJ2-7
CDR3nt: TGTGCCAGCAGTGTACCCCACGAGCAGTACTTC
CDR3aa: CASSVPHEQYF

v_gene: TRBV5-4
d_gene: TRBD2
abundance: .
j_gene: TRBJ2-5
CDR3nt: TGTGCCAGCAGCTTGGGGGGACTAGCGATAGAGACCCAGTACTTC
CDR3aa: CASSLGGLAIETQYF

v_gene: TRBV27
d_gene: TRBD2
abundance: .
j_gene: TRBJ2-7
CDR3nt: TGTGCCAGCAGGAAATCGGGACTAGCTTTATCCTACGAGCAGTACTTC
CDR3aa: CASRKSGLALSYEQYF

v_gene: TRBV19
d_gene: TRBD1
abundance: .
j_gene: TRBJ1-5
CDR3nt: TGTGCCAGTAGTCCATCACAAGGGACAGGGAGGTATCAGCCCCAGCATTTT
CDR3aa: CASSPSQGTGRYQPQHF

v_gene: TRBV28
d_gene: .
abundance: .
j_gene: TRBJ1-1
CDR3nt: TGTGCCAGCAGTGCCCTATGGAGGAACACTGAAGCTTTCTTT
CDR3aa: CASSALWRNTEAFF

v_gene: TRBV27
d_gene: .
abundance: .
j_gene: TRBJ2-1
CDR3nt: TGTGCCAGCAGTTTATCGAGGAATGAGCAGTTCTTC
CDR3aa: CASSLSRNEQFF

v_gene: TRBV5-3
d_gene: .
abundance: .
j_gene: TRBJ2-7
CDR3nt: TGTGCCAGCAGCATGGCCGGGGAGAACTACGAGCAGTACTTC
CDR3aa: CASSMAGENYEQYF

v_gene: TRBV5-6
d_gene: TRBD1
abundance: .
j_gene: TRBJ2-7
CDR3nt: TGTGCCAGCAGCTTGAAGGGACAGCCCTACGAGCAGTACTTC
CDR3aa: CASSLKGQPYEQYF

v_gene: TRBV9
d_gene: .
abundance: .
j_gene: TRBJ2-1
CDR3nt: TGTGCCAGCAGCCAGAAGGGTGGGCTAGCGCCCGATTCACTTTACAATGAGCAGTTCTTC
CDR3aa: CASSQKGGLAPDSLYNEQFF

v_gene: TRBV5-4
d_gene: TRBD2
abundance: .
j_gene: TRBJ2-1
CDR3nt: TGTGCCAGCAGCTTGGATGGCTCGGGACTAGCGGCCTACAATGAGCAGTTCTTC
CDR3aa: CASSLDGSGLAAYNEQFF

v_gene: TRBV10-3
d_gene: .
abundance: .
j_gene: TRBJ1-5
CDR3nt: TGTGCCATCAGTCCGGGAAACAATCAGCCCCAGCATTTT
CDR3aa: CAISPGNNQPQHF

v_gene: TRBV6-6
d_gene: TRBD2
abundance: .
j_gene: TRBJ2-3
CDR3nt: TGTGCCAGCAGTTGGGGACTAGCGGGAGGAGATACGCAGTATTTT
CDR3aa: CASSWGLAGGDTQYF

v_gene: TRBV5-6
d_gene: TRBD1
abundance: .
j_gene: TRBJ2-7
CDR3nt: TGTGCCAGCAGCGGCGACAGGGGCTTCTACGAGCAGTACTTC
CDR3aa: CASSGDRGFYEQYF

v_gene: TRBV27
d_gene: TRBD1
abundance: .
j_gene: TRBJ2-7
CDR3nt: TGTGCCAGCAGGGGGACAGGGGGATACTCCTACGAGCAGTACTTC
CDR3aa: CASRGTGGYSYEQYF

v_gene: TRBV18
d_gene: TRBD2
abundance: .
j_gene: TRBJ2-1
CDR3nt: TGTGCCAGCTCACCACGCTTACCGGGACTAGCGGGAGCATTCAATGAGCAGTTCTTC
CDR3aa: CASSPRLPGLAGAFNEQFF

v_gene: TRBV6-6
d_gene: TRBD1
abundance: .
j_gene: TRBJ1-2
CDR3nt: TGTGCCAGCAGTTACAAAGGGATACAGGGGGCGCCTGGCTACACCTTC
CDR3aa: CASSYKGIQGAPGYTF

v_gene: TRBV9
d_gene: .
abundance: .
j_gene: TRBJ2-1
CDR3nt: TGTGCCAGCAGCGTAGCTTGGGGTAGCGGAAATGAGCAGTTCTTC
CDR3aa: CASSVAWGSGNEQFF

v_gene: TRBV29-1
d_gene: TRBD2
abundance: .
j_gene: TRBJ2-7
CDR3nt: TGCAGCGTTGAGGGTGGGAGGGGCGGCTACGAGCAGTACTTC
CDR3aa: CSVEGGRGGYEQYF

v_gene: TRBV7-8
d_gene: TRBD2
abundance: .
j_gene: TRBJ2-7
CDR3nt: TGTGCCAGCAGCTTGCCGGGACTAGCGGGAGCCAAGCAGTACTTC
CDR3aa: CASSLPGLAGAKQYF

v_gene: TRBV25-1
d_gene: .
abundance: .
j_gene: TRBJ1-4
CDR3nt: TGTGCCAGCGGAGGGGCGAATGGGAGACAGTTTGAAAAACTGTTTTTT
CDR3aa: CASGGANGRQFEKLFF

v_gene: TRBV7-6
d_gene: .
abundance: .
j_gene: TRBJ2-1
CDR3nt: TGTGCCAGCAGCTTAGTCGGAAGCTCCTACAATGAGCAGTTCTTC
CDR3aa: CASSLVGSSYNEQFF

v_gene: TRBV4-2
d_gene: .
abundance: .
j_gene: TRBJ1-4
CDR3nt: TGTGCCAGCAGCCAAGATGGGGCCAAAGGGGACTATAATGAAAAACTGTTTTTT
CDR3aa: CASSQDGAKGDYNEKLFF

v_gene: TRBV25-1
d_gene: .
abundance: .
j_gene: TRBJ1-1
CDR3nt: TGTGCCAGCAGTGAAGAGGGACACCGCGAAGCTTTCTTT
CDR3aa: CASSEEGHREAFF

v_gene: TRBV5-1
d_gene: TRBD1
abundance: .
j_gene: TRBJ1-1
CDR3nt: TGCGCCAGCAGCTCACGGACAGGGGAAAGTAGCACTGAAGCTTTCTTT
CDR3aa: CASSSRTGESSTEAFF

v_gene: TRBV6-4
d_gene: TRBD2
abundance: .
j_gene: TRBJ2-1
CDR3nt: TGTGCCAGCAGTGAACTAGCGGGGGAGGCCAATGAGCAGTTCTTC
CDR3aa: CASSELAGEANEQFF

v_gene: TRBV28
d_gene: TRBD1
abundance: once
j_gene: TRBJ2-1
CDR3nt: TGTGCCAGCAGCCCAGGACAGGGGGAGAGTAATGAGCAGTTCTTC
CDR3aa: CASSPGQGESNEQFF

v_gene: TRBV4-1
d_gene: .
abundance: .
j_gene: TRBJ2-1
CDR3nt: TGCGCCAGCAGCCAAGCTAGGGGTGCGGGGTGGAATGAGCAGTTCTTC
CDR3aa: CASSQARGAGWNEQFF

v_gene: TRBV11-2
d_gene: .
abundance: .
j_gene: TRBJ1-3
CDR3nt: TGTGCCAGCAGCTGGGAGGTTTTTTCTGGAAACACCATATATTTT
CDR3aa: CASSWEVFSGNTIYF

v_gene: TRBV4-2
d_gene: TRBD2
abundance: .
j_gene: TRBJ2-1
CDR3nt: TGTGCCAGCAGCCAAGATAGGCTAGCGGGAGAAAATGAGCAGTTCTTC
CDR3aa: CASSQDRLAGENEQFF

v_gene: TRBV11-2
d_gene: TRBD2
abundance: .
j_gene: TRBJ2-7
CDR3nt: TGTGCCAGCAGCTTGGCCCAGGGACTAGCGGGAGCCTACGAGCAGTACTTC
CDR3aa: CASSLAQGLAGAYEQYF

v_gene: TRBV7-3
d_gene: .
abundance: .
j_gene: TRBJ1-1
CDR3nt: TGTGCCAGCAGCTCGCAGGGTGACACTGAAGCTTTCTTT
CDR3aa: CASSSQGDTEAFF

v_gene: TRBV18
d_gene: .
abundance: .
j_gene: TRBJ1-2
CDR3nt: TGTGCCAGCGGCAACTATGGCTACACCTTC
CDR3aa: CASGNYGYTF

v_gene: TRBV19
d_gene: TRBD1
abundance: .
j_gene: TRBJ2-7
CDR3nt: TGTGCCAGTAGCTACCGGGACAGCGCCTACGAGCAGTACTTC
CDR3aa: CASSYRDSAYEQYF

v_gene: TRBV7-8
d_gene: TRBD1
abundance: .
j_gene: TRBJ1-2
CDR3nt: TGTGCCAGCAGCTTCAATAGACAGGGGCCCAGCTACACCTTC
CDR3aa: CASSFNRQGPSYTF

v_gene: TRBV4-1
d_gene: TRBD2
abundance: once
j_gene: TRBJ2-7
CDR3nt: TGCGCCAGCAGCCAAGTAACTAGCGGGAGGTACGAGCAGTACTTC
CDR3aa: CASSQVTSGRYEQYF

v_gene: TRBV13
d_gene: TRBD2
abundance: .
j_gene: TRBJ2-3
CDR3nt: TGTGCCAGCAGCTGGCCTAGCGGCAGCACAGATACGCAGTATTTT
CDR3aa: CASSWPSGSTDTQYF

v_gene: TRBV27
d_gene: TRBD1
abundance: .
j_gene: TRBJ2-7
CDR3nt: TGTGCCAGCAGTCCACGGACAGGGGGCTACGAGCAGTACTTC
CDR3aa: CASSPRTGGYEQYF

v_gene: TRBV27
d_gene: TRBD1
abundance: .
j_gene: TRBJ2-3
CDR3nt: TGTGCCAGCAGCAGAAGGACAGGGGGAATAGATACGCAGTATTTT
CDR3aa: CASSRRTGGIDTQYF

v_gene: TRBV10-3
d_gene: .
abundance: .
j_gene: TRBJ1-1
CDR3nt: TGTGCCATGGGGGCCGACCTAAACACTGAAGCTTTCTTT
CDR3aa: CAMGADLNTEAFF